This T cell receptor beta chain came from a study of type 1 regulatory T cells. This CDR3 region has 13 residues. Trimming removed 7 bases from V and 7 bases from J, with 13 bases in between. Germline V CDR1 and CDR2: LNHDA, SQIVND (reference sequence). A note on this clonotype: Its antigen is as yet unknown.

TCRdb reanalysed the reads using MiXCR and keeps one entry per CDR3 protein. The sample records roughly 68,000 distinct CDR3 sequences, around 63% being singletons. The receptor's source is a human donor in good health. Sequences were obtained from cultured T cells, either the whole culture or a sorted T cell fraction (not recorded which). As for subset: Tr1-enriched cell product generated in vitro against host alloantigens. The V gene is TRBV19, the J gene TRBJ2-2; no clear D gene. The CDR3 protein is CASTAVKGGELFF. The CDR3 bases are TGTGCCAGTACCGCGGTTAAGGGCGGGGAGCTGTTTTTT.